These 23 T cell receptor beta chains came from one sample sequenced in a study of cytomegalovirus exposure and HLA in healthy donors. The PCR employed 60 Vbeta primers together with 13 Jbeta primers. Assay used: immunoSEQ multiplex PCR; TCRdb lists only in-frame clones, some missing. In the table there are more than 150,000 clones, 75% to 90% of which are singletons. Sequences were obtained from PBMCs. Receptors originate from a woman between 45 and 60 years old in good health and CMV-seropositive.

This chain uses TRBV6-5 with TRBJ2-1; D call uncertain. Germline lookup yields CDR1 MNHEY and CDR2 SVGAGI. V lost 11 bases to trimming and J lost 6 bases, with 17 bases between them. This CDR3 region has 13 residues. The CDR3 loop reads CAVDRVEINEQFF. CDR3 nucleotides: TGTGCCGTCGACCGGGTTGAAATCAATGAGCAGTTCTTC.

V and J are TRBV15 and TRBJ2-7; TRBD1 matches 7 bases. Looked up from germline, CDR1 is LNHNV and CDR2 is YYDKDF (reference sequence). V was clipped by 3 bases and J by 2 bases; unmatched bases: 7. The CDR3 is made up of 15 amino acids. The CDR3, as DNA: TGTGCCACCAGCAGTAACAGGGGATCGGCCTACGAGCAGTACTTC. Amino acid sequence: CATSSNRGSAYEQYF.

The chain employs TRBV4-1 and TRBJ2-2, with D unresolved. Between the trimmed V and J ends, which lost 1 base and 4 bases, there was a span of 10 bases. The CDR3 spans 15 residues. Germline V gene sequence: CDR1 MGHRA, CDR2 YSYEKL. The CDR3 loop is CASSQVLQATGELFF. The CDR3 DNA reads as TGCGCCAGCAGCCAAGTTCTTCAGGCCACCGGGGAGCTGTTTTTT.

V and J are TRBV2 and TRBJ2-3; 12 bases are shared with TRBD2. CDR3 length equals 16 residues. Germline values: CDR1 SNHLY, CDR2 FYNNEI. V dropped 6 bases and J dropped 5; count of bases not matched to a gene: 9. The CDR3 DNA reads TGTGCCAGCAGGGGAACTAGCGGGGGGCCGGGAGATACGCAGTATTTT. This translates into CASRGTSGGPGDTQYF.

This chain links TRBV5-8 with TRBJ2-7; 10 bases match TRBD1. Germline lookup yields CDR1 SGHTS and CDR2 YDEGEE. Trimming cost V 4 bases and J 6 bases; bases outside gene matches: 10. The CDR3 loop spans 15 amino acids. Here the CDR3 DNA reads TGTGCCAGCAGCCCATACCGGGACAGGGGCGTCGAGCAGTACTTC. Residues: CASSPYRDRGVEQYF.

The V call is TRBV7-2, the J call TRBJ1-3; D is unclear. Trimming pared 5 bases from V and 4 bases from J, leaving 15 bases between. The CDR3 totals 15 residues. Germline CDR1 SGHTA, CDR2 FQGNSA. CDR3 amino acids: CASSGYEGLGNTIYF. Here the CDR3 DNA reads TGTGCCAGCAGCGGTTATGAGGGTCTCGGAAACACCATATATTTT.

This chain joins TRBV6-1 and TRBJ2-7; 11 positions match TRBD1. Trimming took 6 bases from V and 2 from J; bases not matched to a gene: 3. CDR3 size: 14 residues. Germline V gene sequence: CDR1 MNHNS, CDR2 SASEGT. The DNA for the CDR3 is TGTGCCAGCAGGGACAGGGGGCATACCTACGAGCAGTACTTC. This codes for CASRDRGHTYEQYF.

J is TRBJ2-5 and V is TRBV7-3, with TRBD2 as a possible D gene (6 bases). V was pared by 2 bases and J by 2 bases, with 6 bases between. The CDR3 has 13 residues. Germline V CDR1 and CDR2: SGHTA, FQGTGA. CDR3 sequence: CASSLGLQETQYF. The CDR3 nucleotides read TGTGCCAGCAGCTTAGGACTACAAGAGACCCAGTACTTC.

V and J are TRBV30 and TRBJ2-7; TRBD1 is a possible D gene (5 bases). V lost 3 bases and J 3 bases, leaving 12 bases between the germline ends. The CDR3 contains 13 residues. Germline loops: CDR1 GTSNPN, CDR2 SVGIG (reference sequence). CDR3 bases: TGTGCCTGGAGAAGGCAGGGCAGCTACGAGCAGTACTTC. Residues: CAWRRQGSYEQYF. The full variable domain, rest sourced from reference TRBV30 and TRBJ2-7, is SQTIHQWPATLVQPVGSPLSLECTVEGTSNPNLYWYRQAAGRGLQLLFYSVGIGQISSEVPQNLSASRPQDRQFILSSKKLLLSDSGFYLCAWRRQGSYEQYFGPGTRLTVT.

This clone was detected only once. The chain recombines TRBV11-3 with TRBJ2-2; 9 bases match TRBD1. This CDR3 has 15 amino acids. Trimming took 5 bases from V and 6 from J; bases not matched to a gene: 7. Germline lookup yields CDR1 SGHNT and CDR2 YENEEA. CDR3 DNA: TGTGCCAGCAGCCTTCCACAGGGGGCGTCCGGGGAGCTGTTTTTT. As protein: CASSLPQGASGELFF.

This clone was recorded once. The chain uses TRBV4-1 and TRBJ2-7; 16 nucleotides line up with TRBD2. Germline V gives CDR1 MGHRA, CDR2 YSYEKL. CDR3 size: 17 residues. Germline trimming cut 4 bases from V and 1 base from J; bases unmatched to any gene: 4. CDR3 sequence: CASSRGGLAGGSYEQYF. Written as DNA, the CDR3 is TGCGCCAGCAGCCGAGGGGGACTAGCGGGGGGGTCCTACGAGCAGTACTTC.

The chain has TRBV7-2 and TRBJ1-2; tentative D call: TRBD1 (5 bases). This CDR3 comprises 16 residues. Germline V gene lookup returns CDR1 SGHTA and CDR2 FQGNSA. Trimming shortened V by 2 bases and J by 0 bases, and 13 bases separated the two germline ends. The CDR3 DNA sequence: TGTGCCAGCAGCTTAAGTACAGGCCCTCCTAACTATGGCTACACCTTC. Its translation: CASSLSTGPPNYGYTF.

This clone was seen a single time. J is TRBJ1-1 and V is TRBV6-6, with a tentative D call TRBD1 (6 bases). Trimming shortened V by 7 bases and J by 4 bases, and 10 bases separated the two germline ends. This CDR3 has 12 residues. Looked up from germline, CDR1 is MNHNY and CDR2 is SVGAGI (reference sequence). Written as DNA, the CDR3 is TGTGCCAGCACCCGACAGGCCACTGAAGCTTTCTTT. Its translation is CASTRQATEAFF.

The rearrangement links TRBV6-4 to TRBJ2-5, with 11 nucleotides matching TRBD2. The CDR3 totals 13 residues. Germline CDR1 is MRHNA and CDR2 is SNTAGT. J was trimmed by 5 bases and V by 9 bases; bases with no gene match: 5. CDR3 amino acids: CARRLAGFETQYF. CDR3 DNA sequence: TGTGCCAGAAGACTAGCGGGGTTTGAGACCCAGTACTTC.

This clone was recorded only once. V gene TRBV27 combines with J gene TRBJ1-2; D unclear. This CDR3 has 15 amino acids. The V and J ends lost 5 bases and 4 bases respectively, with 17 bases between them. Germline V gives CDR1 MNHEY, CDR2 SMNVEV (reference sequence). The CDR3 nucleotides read TGTGCCAGCAGTCCCCGAAGCGGCTGGACCTATGGCTACACCTTC. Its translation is CASSPRSGWTYGYTF.

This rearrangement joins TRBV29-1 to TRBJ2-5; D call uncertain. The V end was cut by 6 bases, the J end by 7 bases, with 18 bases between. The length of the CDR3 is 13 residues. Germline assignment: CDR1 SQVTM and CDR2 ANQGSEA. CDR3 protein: CSVGALEKGTQYF. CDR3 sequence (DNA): TGCAGCGTGGGTGCCCTAGAGAAAGGGACCCAGTACTTC.

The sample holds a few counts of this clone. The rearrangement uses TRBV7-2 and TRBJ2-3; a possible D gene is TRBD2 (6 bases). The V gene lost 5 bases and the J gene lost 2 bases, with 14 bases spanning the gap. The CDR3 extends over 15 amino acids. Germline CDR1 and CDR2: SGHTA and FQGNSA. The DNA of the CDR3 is TGTGCCAGCAGCCTGGGGGGTTTCCACACAGATACGCAGTATTTT. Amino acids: CASSLGGFHTDTQYF. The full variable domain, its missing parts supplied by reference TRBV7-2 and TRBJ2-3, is GAGVSQSPSNKVTEKGKDVELRCDPISGHTALYWYRQSLGQGLEFLIYFQGNSAPDKSGLPSDRFSAERTGGSVSTLTIQRTQQEDSAVYLCASSLGGFHTDTQYFGPGTRLTVL.

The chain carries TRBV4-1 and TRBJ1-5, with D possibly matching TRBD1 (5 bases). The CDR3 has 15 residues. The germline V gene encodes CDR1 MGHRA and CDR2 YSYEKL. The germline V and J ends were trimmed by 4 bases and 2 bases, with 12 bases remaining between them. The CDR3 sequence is CASSLQGGGNQPQHF. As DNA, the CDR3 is TGCGCCAGCAGCCTTCAGGGAGGAGGCAATCAGCCCCAGCATTTT.

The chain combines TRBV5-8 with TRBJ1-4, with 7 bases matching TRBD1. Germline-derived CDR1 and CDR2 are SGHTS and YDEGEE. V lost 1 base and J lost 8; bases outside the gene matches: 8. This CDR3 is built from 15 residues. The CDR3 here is CASSLSGRGDEKLFF. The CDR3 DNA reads TGTGCCAGCAGCTTGTCGGGCAGGGGGGACGAAAAACTGTTTTTT.

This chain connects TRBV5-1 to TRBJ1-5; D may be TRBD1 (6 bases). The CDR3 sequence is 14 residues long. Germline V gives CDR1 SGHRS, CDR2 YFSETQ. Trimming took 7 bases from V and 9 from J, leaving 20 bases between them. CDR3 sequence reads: CASPEGGGGGPQHF. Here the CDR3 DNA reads TGCGCCAGCCCTGAAGGGGGGGGCGGAGGGCCCCAGCATTTT.

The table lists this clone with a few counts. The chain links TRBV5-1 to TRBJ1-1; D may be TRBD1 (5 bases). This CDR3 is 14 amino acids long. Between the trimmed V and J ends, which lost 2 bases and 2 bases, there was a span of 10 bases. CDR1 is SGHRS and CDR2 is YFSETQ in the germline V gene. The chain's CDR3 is CASSLTGLNTEAFF. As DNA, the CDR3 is TGCGCCAGCAGCTTAACAGGCTTAAACACTGAAGCTTTCTTT.

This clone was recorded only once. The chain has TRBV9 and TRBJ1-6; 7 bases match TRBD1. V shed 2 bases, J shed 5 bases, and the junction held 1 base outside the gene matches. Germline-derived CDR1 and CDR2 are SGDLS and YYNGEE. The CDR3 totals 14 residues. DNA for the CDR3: TGTGCCAGCAGCGTCGGGACAGATAATTCACCCCTCCACTTT. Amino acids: CASSVGTDNSPLHF.

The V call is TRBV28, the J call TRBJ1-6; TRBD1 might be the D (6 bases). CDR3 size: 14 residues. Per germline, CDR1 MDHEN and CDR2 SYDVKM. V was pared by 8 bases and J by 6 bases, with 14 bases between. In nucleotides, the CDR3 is TGTGCCAGCCACCGGACAGTTCCTAATTCACCCCTCCACTTT. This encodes CASHRTVPNSPLHF.